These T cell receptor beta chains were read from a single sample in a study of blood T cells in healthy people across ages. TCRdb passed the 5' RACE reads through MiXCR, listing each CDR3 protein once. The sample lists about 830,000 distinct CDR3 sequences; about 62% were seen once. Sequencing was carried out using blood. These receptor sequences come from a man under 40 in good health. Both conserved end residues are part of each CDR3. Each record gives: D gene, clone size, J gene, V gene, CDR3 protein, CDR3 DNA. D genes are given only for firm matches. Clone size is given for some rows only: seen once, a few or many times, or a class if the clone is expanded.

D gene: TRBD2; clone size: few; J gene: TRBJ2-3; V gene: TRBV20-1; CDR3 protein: CSARDQSGRTDTQYF; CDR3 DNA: TGCAGTGCTAGAGATCAAAGCGGGAGGACAGATACGCAGTATTTT
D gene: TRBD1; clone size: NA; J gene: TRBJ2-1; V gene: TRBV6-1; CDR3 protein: CASRARDREYNEQFF; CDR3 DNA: TGTGCCAGCAGAGCACGGGACAGGGAGTACAATGAGCAGTTCTTC
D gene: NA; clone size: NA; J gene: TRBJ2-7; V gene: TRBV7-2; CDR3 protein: CASSLVAGRTANYEQYF; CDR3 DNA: TGTGCCAGCAGCTTAGTAGCCGGACGGACAGCCAACTACGAGCAGTACTTC
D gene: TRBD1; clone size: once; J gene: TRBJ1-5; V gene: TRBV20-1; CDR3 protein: CSAKGTGTIYSNQPQHF; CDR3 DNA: TGCAGTGCTAAAGGGACAGGGACTATTTATAGCAATCAGCCCCAGCATTTT
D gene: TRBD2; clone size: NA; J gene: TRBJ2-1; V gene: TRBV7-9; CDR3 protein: CAGGEKPGGSNEQFF; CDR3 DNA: TGTGCCGGCGGCGAAAAGCCCGGGGGGAGTAATGAGCAGTTCTTC
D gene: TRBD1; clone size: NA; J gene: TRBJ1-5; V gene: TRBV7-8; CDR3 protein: CASSFESGTGSQPQHF; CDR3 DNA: TGTGCCAGCAGCTTTGAATCCGGGACAGGGTCACAGCCCCAGCATTTT
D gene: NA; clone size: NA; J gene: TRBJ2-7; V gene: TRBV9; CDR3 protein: CASSRKPIHEQYF; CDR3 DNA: TGTGCCAGCAGCCGAAAGCCGATCCACGAGCAGTACTTC
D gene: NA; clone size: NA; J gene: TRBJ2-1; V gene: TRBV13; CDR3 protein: CASRSISNEQFF; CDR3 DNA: TGTGCCAGCAGATCAATCTCCAATGAGCAGTTCTTC
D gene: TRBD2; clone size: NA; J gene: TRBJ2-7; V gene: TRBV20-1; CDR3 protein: CSASLASGRTYNEQYF; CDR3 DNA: TGCAGTGCTAGTCTAGCTAGCGGGAGGACCTACAATGAGCAGTACTTC
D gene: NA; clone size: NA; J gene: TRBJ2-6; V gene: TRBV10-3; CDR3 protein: CAISGQGLAGANVLTF; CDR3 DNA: TGTGCCATCAGTGGTCAGGGGCTGGCTGGGGCCAACGTCCTGACTTTC
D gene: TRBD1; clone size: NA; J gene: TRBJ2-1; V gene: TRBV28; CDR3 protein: CASSSGQGVFTYNEQFF; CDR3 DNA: TGTGCCAGCAGTTCCGGACAGGGGGTATTCACCTACAATGAGCAGTTCTTC
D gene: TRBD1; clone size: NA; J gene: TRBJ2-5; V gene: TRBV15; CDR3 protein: CATSYGQGGETQYF; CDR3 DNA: TGTGCCACCAGCTATGGACAGGGTGGGGAGACCCAGTACTTC
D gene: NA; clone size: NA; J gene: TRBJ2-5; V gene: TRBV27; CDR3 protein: CASSFLGQKETQYF; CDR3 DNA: TGTGCCAGCAGTTTTTTAGGACAGAAAGAGACCCAGTACTTC
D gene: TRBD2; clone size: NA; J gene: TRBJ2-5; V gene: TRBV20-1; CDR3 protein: CSASSGSDRRETQYF; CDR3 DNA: TGCAGTGCTAGCAGCGGGAGTGACAGGCGGGAGACCCAGTACTTC
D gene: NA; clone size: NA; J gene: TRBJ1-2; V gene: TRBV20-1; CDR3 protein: CSASSGVGDYGYTF; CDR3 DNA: TGCAGTGCTAGTTCTGGGGTTGGGGACTATGGCTACACCTTC
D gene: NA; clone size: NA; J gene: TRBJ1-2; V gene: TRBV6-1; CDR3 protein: CASTPTGSYGYTF; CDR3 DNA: TGTGCCAGCACCCCCACAGGGTCCTACGGCTACACCTTC
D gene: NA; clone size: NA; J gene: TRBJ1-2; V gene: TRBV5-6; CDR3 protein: CASSLVGTLGDYGYTF; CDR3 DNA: TGTGCCAGCAGCTTAGTAGGGACTCTCGGTGACTATGGCTACACCTTC
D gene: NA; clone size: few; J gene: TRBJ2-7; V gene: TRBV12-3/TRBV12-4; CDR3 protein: CASSLHPRGYEQYF; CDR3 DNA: TGTGCCAGCAGTCTACACCCCAGAGGCTACGAGCAGTACTTC
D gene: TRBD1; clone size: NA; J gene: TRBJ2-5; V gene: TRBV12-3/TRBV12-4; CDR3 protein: CASSAPTGVEYQETQYF; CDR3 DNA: TGTGCCAGCAGCGCCCCGACAGGGGTGGAGTACCAAGAGACCCAGTACTTC
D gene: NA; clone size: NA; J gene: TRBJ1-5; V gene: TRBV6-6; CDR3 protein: CASRPGWGHQPQHF; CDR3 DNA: TGTGCCAGCAGGCCGGGGTGGGGGCATCAGCCCCAGCATTTT
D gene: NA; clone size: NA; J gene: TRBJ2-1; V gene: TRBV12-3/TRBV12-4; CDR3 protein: CASSLRSGAGSEQFF; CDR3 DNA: TGTGCCAGCAGCCTCCGGTCGGGGGCCGGGTCTGAGCAGTTCTTC
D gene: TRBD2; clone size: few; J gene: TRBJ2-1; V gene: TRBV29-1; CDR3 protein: CSVEDTGAGVSNEQFF; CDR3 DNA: TGCAGCGTTGAAGATACGGGAGCGGGAGTAAGTAATGAGCAGTTCTTC
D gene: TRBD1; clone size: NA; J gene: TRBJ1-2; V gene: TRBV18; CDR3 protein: CASSPGQENGYTF; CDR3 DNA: TGTGCCAGCTCACCCGGACAGGAAAATGGCTACACCTTC
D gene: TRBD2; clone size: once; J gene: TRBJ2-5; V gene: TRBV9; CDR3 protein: CASRERRVNAGVGETQYF; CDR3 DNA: TGTGCCAGCAGAGAGAGGAGAGTGAATGCGGGAGTCGGAGAGACCCAGTACTTC
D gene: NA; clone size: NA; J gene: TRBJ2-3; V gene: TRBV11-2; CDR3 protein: CASSSLPIASPVTDTQYF; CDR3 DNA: TGTGCCAGCAGCTCTCTACCTATAGCCTCCCCCGTCACAGATACGCAGTATTTT
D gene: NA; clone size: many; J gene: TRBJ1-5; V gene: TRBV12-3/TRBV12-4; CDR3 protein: CASGGPDQPQHF; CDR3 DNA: TGTGCCTCGGGGGGTCCTGATCAGCCCCAGCATTTT
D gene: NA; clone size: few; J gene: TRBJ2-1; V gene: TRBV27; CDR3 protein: CASNSVAARGEQFF; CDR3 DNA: TGTGCCAGCAACTCTGTGGCGGCGAGGGGTGAGCAGTTCTTC
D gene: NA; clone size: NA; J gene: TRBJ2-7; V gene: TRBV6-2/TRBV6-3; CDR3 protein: CASTYRDKPYEQYF; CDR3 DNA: TGTGCCAGCACCTATCGGGACAAACCCTACGAGCAGTACTTC
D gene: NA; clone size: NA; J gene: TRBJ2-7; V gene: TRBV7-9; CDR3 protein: CASSFSVPSSYEQYF; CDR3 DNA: TGTGCCAGCAGCTTCAGTGTCCCGAGCTCCTACGAGCAGTACTTC
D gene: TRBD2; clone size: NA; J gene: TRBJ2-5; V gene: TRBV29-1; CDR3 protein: CSVWTSGSGEQYF; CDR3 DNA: TGCAGCGTTTGGACTAGCGGGAGTGGTGAGCAGTACTTC
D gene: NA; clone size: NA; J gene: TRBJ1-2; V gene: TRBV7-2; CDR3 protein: CASSATLGSGGYTF; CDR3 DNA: TGTGCCAGCAGCGCTACTCTGGGGTCCGGAGGCTACACCTTC
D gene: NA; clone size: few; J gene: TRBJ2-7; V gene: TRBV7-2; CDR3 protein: CASSTGTLAYEQYF; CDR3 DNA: TGTGCCAGCAGCACCGGGACTTTAGCCTACGAGCAGTACTTC
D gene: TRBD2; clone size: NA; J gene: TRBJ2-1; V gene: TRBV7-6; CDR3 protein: CASSLQGGWVSNEQLF; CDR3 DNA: TGTGCCAGCAGCTTACAGGGAGGGTGGGTCTCCAATGAGCAGCTCTTC
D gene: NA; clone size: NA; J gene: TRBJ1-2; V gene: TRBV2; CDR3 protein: CASNPGPGSRGYTF; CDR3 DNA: TGTGCCAGCAACCCCGGACCCGGTTCGAGGGGCTACACCTTC
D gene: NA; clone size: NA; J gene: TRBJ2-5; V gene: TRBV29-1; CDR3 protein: CSVGTSETQYF; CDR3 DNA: TGCAGCGTTGGGACTTCAGAGACCCAGTACTTC
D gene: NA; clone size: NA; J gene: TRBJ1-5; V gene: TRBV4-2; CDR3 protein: CASSQEAGSNQPQHF; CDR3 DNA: TGTGCCAGCAGCCAAGAGGCGGGTAGCAATCAGCCCCAGCATTTT
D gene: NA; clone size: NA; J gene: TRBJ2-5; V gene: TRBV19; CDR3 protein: CASSIDKEETQYF; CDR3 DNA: TGTGCCAGTAGTATAGACAAGGAAGAGACCCAGTACTTC
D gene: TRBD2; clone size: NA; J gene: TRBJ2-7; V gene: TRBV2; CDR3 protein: CASSSGETYEQYF; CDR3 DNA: TGTGCCAGCAGTAGCGGGGAGACCTACGAGCAGTACTTC
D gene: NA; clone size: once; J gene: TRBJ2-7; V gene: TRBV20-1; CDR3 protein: CSAGPEWSYEQYF; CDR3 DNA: TGCAGTGCTGGCCCCGAATGGTCTTACGAGCAGTACTTC
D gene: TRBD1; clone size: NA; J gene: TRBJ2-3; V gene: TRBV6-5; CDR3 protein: CASTRDRSFTDTQYF; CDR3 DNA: TGTGCCAGCACCCGGGACAGAAGTTTCACAGATACGCAGTATTTT
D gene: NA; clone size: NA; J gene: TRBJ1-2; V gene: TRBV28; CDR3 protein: CASVPGHLDGYTF; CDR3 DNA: TGTGCCAGCGTCCCGGGACACCTCGATGGCTACACCTTC
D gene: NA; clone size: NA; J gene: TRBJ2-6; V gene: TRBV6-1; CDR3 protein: CASSPGAGANVLTF; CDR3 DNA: TGTGCCAGCAGTCCCGGGGCTGGGGCCAACGTCCTGACTTTC
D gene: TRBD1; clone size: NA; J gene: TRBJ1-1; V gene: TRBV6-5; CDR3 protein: CASSSSRDRTNTEAFF; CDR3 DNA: TGTGCCAGCAGTTCGTCCCGGGACAGGACGAACACTGAAGCTTTCTTT
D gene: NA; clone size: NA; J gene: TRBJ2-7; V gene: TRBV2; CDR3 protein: CASTLGGQGFYEQYF; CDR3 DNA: TGTGCCAGCACCCTCGGTGGGCAGGGGTTCTACGAGCAGTACTTC
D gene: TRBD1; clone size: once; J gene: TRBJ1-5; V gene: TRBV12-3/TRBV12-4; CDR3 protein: CASSRQGSNQPQHF; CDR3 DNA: TGTGCCAGCAGCCGACAGGGGAGCAATCAGCCCCAGCATTTT
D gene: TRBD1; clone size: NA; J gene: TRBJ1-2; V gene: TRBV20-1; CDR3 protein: CSARDPASGQVYGYTF; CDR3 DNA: TGCAGTGCTAGAGATCCTGCGTCGGGACAGGTTTATGGCTACACCTTC